The present T cell receptor (beta chain) was sequenced within a study of T cell repertoires in cytomegalovirus infection. Across the study: Indicated by public TCR beta signatures were CMV infection and matching HLA type.

TCRdb reprocessed the reads via MiXCR and lists one record per CDR3 protein. This table holds some 440,000 distinct CDR3 sequences, approximately 30% found once. To note about this clonotype: Its antigen remains unknown.

This CDR3 comprises 17 residues. V lost 2 bases, J lost 6 bases, and 20 bases lay in between. The germline V gene encodes CDR1 SGHAT and CDR2 FQNNGV. Regarding the study as a whole: It was HLA-C-restricted CMV-specific TCR beta clonotypes that dominated the response ex vivo. Identification of carriers of CMV plus the relevant HLA was performed using cumulative public TCR beta family frequency.

This TCR was sampled from a human donor in good health (CMV status not recorded). Some clones in this sample may be carry-over from other donors' samples. The genes are TRBV11-2 and TRBJ2-1, with D possibly TRBD1 on 5 matching bases. The sample comprised PBMCs. This chain's CDR3 is CASSLHDRSQLINEQFF. Written as DNA, the CDR3 is TGTGCCAGCAGCTTACATGACAGAAGTCAATTGATCAATGAGCAGTTCTTC.